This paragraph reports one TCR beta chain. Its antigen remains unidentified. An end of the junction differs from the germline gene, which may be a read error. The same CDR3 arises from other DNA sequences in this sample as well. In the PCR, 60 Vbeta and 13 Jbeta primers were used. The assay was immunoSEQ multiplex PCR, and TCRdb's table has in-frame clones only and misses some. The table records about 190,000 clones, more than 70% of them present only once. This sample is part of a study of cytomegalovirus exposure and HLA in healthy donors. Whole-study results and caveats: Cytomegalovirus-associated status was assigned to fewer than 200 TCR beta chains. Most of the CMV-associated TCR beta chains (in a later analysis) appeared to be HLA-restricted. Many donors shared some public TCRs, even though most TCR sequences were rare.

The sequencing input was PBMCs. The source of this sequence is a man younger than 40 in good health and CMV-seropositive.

This chain's CDR3 is CASRPGTSGRNIQYF. Written as DNA, the CDR3 is TGTGCCAGCAGACCAGGGACTAGCGGGAGGAACATTCAATACTTC. The J gene is TRBJ2-4, the V gene TRBV6-1; 15 bases line up with TRBD2. This CDR3 comprises 15 residues. The germline CDR1 and CDR2 sequences are MNHNS and SASEGT.